This record looks at one TCR beta chain sequence and its context. After removal of 4 bases from V and 6 bases from J, the junction contained 5 bases not matched to a gene. CDR3 length: 15 residues. Germline-derived CDR1 and CDR2 are SGHKS and YYEKEE (reference sequence). This sample was included in a study of PD-L1 blockade in urothelial cancer. Overall study: Patients commenced intravenous atezolizumab, 1,200 mg every 3 weeks, at some point between 2013 and 2015. At 6 weeks and at 3 weeks (second dose) after treatment start, blood was analyzed. Researchers found blood samples held a median of around 140,000 T cells.

The repertoire was sequenced with immunoSEQ multiplex PCR; TCRdb's copy has only in-frame clones and lacks some. The sample holds 33,000 or so clones, roughly 82% seen once. Time point meaning: pretreatment peripheral blood. Sequencing used PBMCs, obtained around atezolizumab (anti-PD-L1) treatment. The clonotype comes from a man aged 55 to 69 with urothelial cancer. The V gene is TRBV5-5, the J gene TRBJ2-2; 11 positions agree with TRBD1. In nucleotides, the CDR3 is TGTGCCAGCAGCCGGCCGGGACAGGGGGCCGGGGAGCTGTTTTTT. Residues: CASSRPGQGAGELFF.